A single T cell receptor beta chain is shown here with its context. This clone was recorded only once. Its antigen is currently not known. Base quality data are lacking; no much larger clone is found one base away. As encoded in the germline V gene, CDR1 is SGHRS while CDR2 is YFSETQ. The CDR3 holds 13 amino acids from the cysteine to the phenylalanine. Only the CDR3 DNA stays, 39 bases, in frame from base 1. Relative to germline, V is 4 bases shorter and J is 1 base shorter, with 8 bases between their ends. These data come from a study of cytotoxic CD8 clonotypes in ibrutinib-treated CLL (dated by TCRdb to about 2021). Background on the whole study: The cohort had some eleven relapsed/refractory and approximately 15 treatment-naive patients; 17 to 18 were IGHV unmutated. Partial responses were observed in approximately 24 patients and complete responses in 2; after a median follow-up of about 69 months, remission was maintained in approximately 14 patients and progression was observed in 12. Samples at response were collected after a median of about 11 months of treatment, with a range of about 6 to 40 months. Samples averaged approximately 260,000 productive templates and roughly 86,000 productive rearrangements. Longitudinal samples were available for about 30% of the 86 trial participants. Cryopreserved peripheral blood mononuclear cells were obtained before treatment, at response, and at either sustained remission or disease progression. Every sample from remission and from progressive disease was obtained while the patients were still on ibrutinib.

Findings and caveats that apply to the study as a whole: Sustained-remission and progressing patients did not have matched sampling times, and lymph node repertoires were not examined. Clonality rose at ibrutinib response, remained stable during sustained remission, and dropped back toward baseline at progression. At baseline, clonality was higher than in age-matched healthy donors and showed a strong correlation with circulating CD8+ T-cell counts. Public clonotypes were rare and either contracted or stayed stable during treatment, and the rise in clonality at ibrutinib response reflected the expansion of private clonotypes.

This specimen's time point label, per the study, means: approximately 25 months on ibrutinib. For TCR beta library preparation, around 1.9 micrograms of genomic DNA were extracted from the cryopreserved PBMCs. High-throughput TCR beta sequencing was performed on longitudinal blood samples from CLL patients receiving ibrutinib monotherapy. The patients took part in an open-label, single-center phase 2 trial of ibrutinib monotherapy. Each clonotype received, on average, 10x coverage in deep resolution sequencing performed on a MiSeq, where the target depth lay between 1 in 1 million and 1 in 200,000 T cells. The immunoSEQ hsTCRB Kit was used to generate the TCR beta libraries. The original pipeline was this. ImmunoSEQ Data Assistant and ImmunoSEQ Analyzer were used for data analysis, and V, D and J genes were assigned according to IMGT definitions. Clonality, with values ranging from 0 to 1, was calculated as one minus the normalized Shannon entropy of productive rearrangement frequencies. Only overrepresented clonotypes making up at least 0.05% of the repertoire of each patient were included in the public clonotype analysis. More than ten age-matched healthy donor repertoires from immuneACCESS were used as controls for clonality. Held by TCRdb, this immuneACCESS table contains in-frame sequences only and omits some clones. Under half of the omission traces to an unresolved V gene where checked; the cause of the rest is unknown. The DNA was the basis for D and trimming; V, J and clone size are from that table. The sample table lists about 180,000 clones, under 90% of them with a count of one. Under 5.5% of the sample goes to the ten largest clones.

The rearranged segments are TRBV5-1 and TRBJ1-2, with TRBD1 as a weak D call on 6 bases. Sample: PBMCs, taken after 24 months of ibrutinib treatment. The receptor comes from a human donor with chronic lymphocytic leukemia. DNA sequence: TGCGCCAGCAGCGGACAGCTTAACTATGGCTACACCTTC. Translated, it gives CASSGQLNYGYTF.